The next 7 T cell receptor beta chains were all read from a single sample in a study of blood T cell repertoires in COVID-19. Produced via immunoSEQ multiplex PCR; TCRdb's table is partial and in-frame only. The table lists about 180,000 clones, 80% of them singletons, with over 13% in the top ten. The sequencing input was PBMCs or T cells enriched from blood (not recorded which). These receptors all come from a man in his fifties or sixties who had been exposed to COVID-19.

The chain is built from TRBV7-9 and TRBJ1-1; possibly TRBD1 for D (5 bases). Germline V CDR1 and CDR2: SEHNR, FQNEAQ (reference sequence). The CDR3 loop spans 15 amino acids. V shed 4 bases and J shed 0 bases, with 12 bases lying between them. CDR3 sequence reads: CASSSITGLNTEAFF. In DNA, the CDR3 is TGTGCCAGCAGCTCCATTACAGGATTGAACACTGAAGCTTTCTTT.

This rearrangement joins TRBV12-3 or TRBV12-4 to TRBJ1-5, with D unresolved. V was pared by 3 bases and J by 6 bases, with 9 bases between. The length of the CDR3 is 13 residues. CDR3 amino acids: CASSFAGGQPQHF. CDR3 in DNA: TGTGCCAGCAGTTTCGCGGGAGGTCAGCCCCAGCATTTT.

The gene calls are TRBV12-3 or TRBV12-4 and TRBJ1-2, with D tentatively TRBD1 (6 bases). The CDR3 runs 13 residues. V gave up 9 bases and J gave up 0 bases, with 11 bases separating them. The CDR3 here is CASYRDANYGYTF. The DNA of the CDR3 is TGTGCCAGTTACAGGGACGCTAACTATGGCTACACCTTC.

The J gene is TRBJ2-1, the V gene TRBV11-2; 11 nucleotides agree with TRBD2. Trimming took 3 bases from V and 10 from J; bases not matched to a gene: 8. The germline V gene has CDR1 SGHAT and CDR2 FQNNGV. The CDR3 covers 15 residues. CDR3 in DNA: TGTGCCAGCAGCTTTGGGACTAGCGGTAATGGGGAGCAGTTCTTC. This codes for CASSFGTSGNGEQFF. Filled out from reference TRBV11-2 and TRBJ2-1, the complete variable domain reads EAGVAQSPRYKIIEKRQSVAFWCNPISGHATLYWYQQILGQGPKLLIQFQNNGVVDDSQLPKDRFSAERLKGVDSTLKIQPAKLEDSAVYLCASSFGTSGNGEQFFGPGTRLTVL.

The chain recombines TRBV10-3 with TRBJ1-2; 11 nucleotides match TRBD1. V shed 7 bases, J shed 4 bases, and the junction held 8 bases outside the gene matches. Germline V gene sequence: CDR1 ENHRY, CDR2 SYGVKD. This CDR3 has 15 residues. The CDR3 sequence: CAINRDRGGGYGYTF. The CDR3 DNA reads as TGTGCCATCAACCGGGACAGGGGGGGTGGCTATGGCTACACCTTC.

This chain connects TRBV28 to TRBJ2-1; a possible D gene is TRBD2 (6 bases). The ends were cut back, 6 bases at V and 1 base at J, with 16 bases in the middle. The CDR3 loop spans 16 amino acids. Germline loops: CDR1 MDHEN, CDR2 SYDVKM. The CDR3 DNA reads as TGTGCCAGCAGCTACCCGGGACTTCCGTCCTACAATGAGCAGTTCTTC. It codes for CASSYPGLPSYNEQFF. The variable domain in full, with the rest retrieved from reference TRBV28 and TRBJ2-1, is DVKVTQSSRYLVKRTGEKVFLECVQDMDHENMFWYRQDPGLGLRLIYFSYDVKMKEKGDIPEGYSVSREKKERFSLILESASTNQTSMYLCASSYPGLPSYNEQFFGPGTRLTVL.

The gene calls are TRBV5-4 and TRBJ1-2; D not resolved. CDR3 length: 13 residues. The V end lost 4 bases, the J end lost 8 bases, and 15 bases lay between the germline ends. The germline V gene has CDR1 SGHNT and CDR2 YYREEE (reference sequence). The CDR3 region has the DNA TGTGCCAGCAGCCACCCTGCCGGGAGGGGCTACACCTTC. Its protein product is CASSHPAGRGYTF.